The 19 T cell receptor beta chains reported below all come from one sample, sequenced in a study of tumour-infiltrating T cells in Burkitt lymphoma (dated by TCRdb to about 2020). The library was made by the immunoSEQ multiplex PCR assay. TCRdb mirrors the immuneACCESS table, restricted to in-frame sequences. Some clones are absent from its copies; in checked studies, under half trace to an unresolved V gene, and the reason for the others is unknown. The sample yields over a thousand clones; around 16% were counted once. The biggest ten clones account for about 8.3% of the sample. The specimen was tumor tissue. The origin of the receptors is a human donor with Burkitt lymphoma.

The genes are TRBV5-1 and TRBJ1-1, with D perhaps matching TRBD1 (5 bases). Germline V gene data show CDR1 as SGHRS and CDR2 as YFSETQ. The V gene lost 2 bases and the J gene lost 2 bases, with 13 bases spanning the gap. The CDR3 spans 15 residues. CDR3 DNA: TGCGCCAGCAGCTTCTTGGGGGGGAGCAACACTGAAGCTTTCTTT. As protein: CASSFLGGSNTEAFF.

The table lists this clone with a few counts. J is TRBJ2-1 and V is TRBV5-6; 8 positions match TRBD1. This CDR3 is built from 16 residues. Per the germline V gene, CDR1 is SGHDT and CDR2 is YYEEEE. J was trimmed by 9 bases and V by 4 bases; bases with no gene match: 15. CDR3 in DNA: TGTGCCAGCAGCCGGGGGACAGGAGGGGTAATAGGTGAGCAGTTCTTC. Translating gives CASSRGTGGVIGEQFF.

CDR3 residues: CASSLNDFDNEQFF. The CDR3 DNA is TGTGCCAGCAGCCTCAACGACTTCGACAATGAGCAGTTCTTC. V is TRBV14 and J is TRBJ2-1; D ambiguous. CDR1 is SGHDN and CDR2 is FVKESK in the germline V gene. The CDR3 consists of 14 residues. Trimming shortened V by 4 bases and J by 5 bases, and 12 bases separated the two germline ends.

This clone came up a few times. The V and J genes are TRBV11-2 and TRBJ2-1; 12 positions agree with TRBD2. The junction had 7 bases not matched to a gene; V was cut back by 1 base and J by 9 bases. From germline, CDR1 is SGHAT and CDR2 FQNNGV. The CDR3 is made up of 16 amino acids. The CDR3 spells CASSLGSSGGAGEQFF. The DNA of the CDR3 is TGTGCCAGCAGCTTAGGTTCTAGCGGGGGGGCCGGTGAGCAGTTCTTC.

The sample holds a few counts of this clone. In nucleotides, the CDR3 is TGCGCCAGCAGCTTGGGATCTAGCGGAGAGACCCAGTACTTC. It translates to CASSLGSSGETQYF. This chain connects TRBV5-1 to TRBJ2-5; 7 positions agree with TRBD2. Germline V gives CDR1 SGHRS, CDR2 YFSETQ. This CDR3 has 14 residues. Trimming removed 0 bases from V and 4 bases from J; junction bases left unmatched: 3.

The chain is built from TRBV4-1 and TRBJ1-3; D uncertain. Germline V gene data show CDR1 as MGHRA and CDR2 as YSYEKL. The CDR3 runs 14 residues. Between the trimmed V and J ends, which lost 0 bases and 4 bases, there was a span of 7 bases. Written as DNA, the CDR3 is TGCGCCAGCAGCCAAGATTTTTCGGGAAACACCATATATTTT. Translating it yields CASSQDFSGNTIYF.

This clone was recorded a few times. The chain links TRBV4-1 to TRBJ1-4; possibly TRBD1 for D (6 bases). V lost 0 bases and J 8 bases, leaving 22 bases between the germline ends. Germline V gene sequence: CDR1 MGHRA, CDR2 YSYEKL. The CDR3 spans 18 residues. The chain's CDR3 is CASSQDTLNRAQGEKLFF. In DNA form, the CDR3 reads TGCGCCAGCAGCCAAGACACCCTAAACAGGGCCCAGGGGGAAAAACTGTTTTTT.

This clone came up once. A single base separates this from a much larger clone, so it may be a read error. The V gene is TRBV5-1, the J gene TRBJ2-6; D not resolved. Looked up from germline, CDR1 is SGHRS and CDR2 is YFSETQ. The length of the CDR3 is 16 residues. CDR3 amino acids: CASSRKESSEANVLTF. Written as DNA, the CDR3 is TGCGCCAGCAGCCGAAAAGAGAGCTCTGAGGCCAACGTCCTGACTTTC.

This clone appeared a few times. The chain joins TRBV23-1 to TRBJ1-1; 9 bases align to TRBD1. TRBV23-1 is sorted into the ORF group, with uncertain function. The CDR3 runs 15 residues. Trimming at V came to 4 bases and at J to 1 base, leaving 4 bases not matched to a gene. CDR3 DNA: TGCGCCAGCAGTCCTGGGACAGGGTCGAACACTGAAGCTTTCTTT. It translates to CASSPGTGSNTEAFF.

This clone has just a few counts. CDR3 in amino acids: CASRGTDYGYTF. DNA for the CDR3: TGCGCCAGCAGGGGGACGGACTATGGCTACACCTTC. The chain couples TRBV5-1 to TRBJ1-2; D is perhaps TRBD1 (5 bases). CDR3 length: 12 amino acids. V shed 5 bases and J shed 3 bases, with 8 bases lying between them. Germline V gene data show CDR1 as SGHRS and CDR2 as YFSETQ.

The gene calls are TRBV30 and TRBJ1-6; D remains ambiguous. Trimming took off 5 bases at V and 5 bases at J, with 13 bases between the two ends. The CDR3 is 14 amino acids. CDR1 GTSNPN and CDR2 SVGIG come from the germline V gene (reference sequence). CDR3 region: CAWEGQVHNSPLHF. The CDR3, as DNA: TGTGCCTGGGAAGGGCAGGTCCATAATTCACCCCTCCACTTT. Full variable domain (outside the CDR3, taken from reference TRBV30 and TRBJ1-6): SQTIHQWPATLVQPVGSPLSLECTVEGTSNPNLYWYRQAAGRGLQLLFYSVGIGQISSEVPQNLSASRPQDRQFILSSKKLLLSDSGFYLCAWEGQVHNSPLHFGNGTRLTVT.

The J gene is TRBJ2-2, the V gene TRBV7-2; D call uncertain. The V end was cut by 1 base, the J end by 4 bases, with 10 bases between. The CDR3 is 15 amino acids. CDR1 is SGHTA, CDR2 FQGNSA, per germline. CDR3 nucleotides: TGTGCCAGCAGCTTAGATGGTTTCAGCACCGGGGAGCTGTTTTTT. This encodes CASSLDGFSTGELFF.

This clone was seen only a few times. The chain joins TRBV9 to TRBJ1-6; 8 positions match TRBD1. The J segment lost 5 bases and the V segment lost 2 bases, leaving 3 bases of the junction unmatched. This CDR3 spans 15 amino acids. CDR1 is SGDLS, CDR2 YYNGEE, per germline. CDR3 nucleotides: TGTGCCAGCAGCGTCCAGGGGGCGGATAATTCACCCCTCCACTTT. It encodes CASSVQGADNSPLHF.

The chain couples TRBV7-9 to TRBJ2-1; 10 nucleotides match TRBD2. From germline, CDR1 is SEHNR and CDR2 FQNEAQ (reference sequence). This CDR3 comprises 17 residues. V lost 5 bases, J lost 3 bases, and 10 bases stayed unmatched. Here the CDR3 DNA reads TGTGCCAGCAGCGACATTCTAGCGGGGGTCTTCTACAATGAGCAGTTCTTC. The encoded protein is CASSDILAGVFYNEQFF.

The genes are TRBV25-1 and TRBJ1-6; no definite D call. V was cut by 7 bases and J by 8 bases, with 12 bases left in between. Germline CDR1 is MGHDK and CDR2 is SYGVNS. The CDR3 runs to 13 residues. The CDR3 region is CASKPLADSPLHF. The CDR3 coding sequence is TGTGCCAGCAAACCCCTCGCAGATTCACCCCTCCACTTT.

This clone occurred a few times. The chain joins TRBV7-6 to TRBJ1-5; TRBD1 is a possible D gene (6 bases). The V end lost 1 base, the J end lost 5 bases, and 12 bases lay between the germline ends. CDR1 and CDR2 from the germline V gene are SGHVS and FNYEAQ. The CDR3 has 15 amino acids. CDR3 amino acids: CASSLEGGLDQPQHF. CDR3 sequence (DNA): TGTGCCAGCAGCTTAGAGGGGGGGCTGGATCAGCCCCAGCATTTT.

This clone was picked up a small number of times. The chain joins TRBV29-1 to TRBJ1-1; the D is unclear. CDR3 length equals 13 residues. The V and J ends lost 3 bases and 11 bases respectively, with 19 bases between them. Germline V gene lookup returns CDR1 SQVTM and CDR2 ANQGSEA. The CDR3 coding sequence is TGCAGCGTTGATCTTGGTGATTTGAACGGGGCTTTCTTT. The encoded protein is CSVDLGDLNGAFF.

The genes are TRBV14 and TRBJ1-4; D gene uncertain. CDR1 and CDR2 (germline): SGHDN, FVKESK. V shed 2 bases and J shed 6 bases, with 10 bases lying between them. The CDR3 contains 14 residues. In DNA, the CDR3 is TGTGCCAGCAGCCAATATAACTCCTATGAAAAACTGTTTTTT. Translated: CASSQYNSYEKLFF.

This clone has only a few counts. The chain employs TRBV5-5 and TRBJ2-3, with 8 bases that match TRBD2. CDR1 and CDR2 (germline): SGHKS, YYEKEE (reference sequence). V dropped 0 bases and J dropped 6; count of bases not matched to a gene: 9. CDR3 length equals 16 residues. The CDR3 DNA is TGTGCCAGCAGCTTGGACGGGGGGGCCGGGGACGATACGCAGTATTTT. This translates into CASSLDGGAGDDTQYF.